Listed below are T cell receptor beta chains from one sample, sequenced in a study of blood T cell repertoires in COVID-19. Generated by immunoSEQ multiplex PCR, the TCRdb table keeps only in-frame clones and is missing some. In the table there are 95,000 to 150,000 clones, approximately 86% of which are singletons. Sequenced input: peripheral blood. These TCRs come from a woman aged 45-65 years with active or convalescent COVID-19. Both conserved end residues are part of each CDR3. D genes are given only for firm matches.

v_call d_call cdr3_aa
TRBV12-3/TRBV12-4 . CASSRAYEQYF
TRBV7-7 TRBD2 CASSPGLAGTGELFF
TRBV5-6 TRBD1 CASSQTGGGGYTF
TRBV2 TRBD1 CASRIRGFETQYF
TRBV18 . CASSPQGRASNQPQHF
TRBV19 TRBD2 CASSGRAPMVEQFF
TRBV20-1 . CSARARNTIYF
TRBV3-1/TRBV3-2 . CASMSGSTDTQYF
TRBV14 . CASSLLSNYGYTF
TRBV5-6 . CASSSSGENYGYTF
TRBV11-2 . CASSLGAANTEAFF
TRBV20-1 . CSASQDTHEQYF
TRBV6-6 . CASGQGYYPDTEAFF
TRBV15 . CATSRGRDKKYF
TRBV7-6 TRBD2 CASSFGSGSSYNEQFF
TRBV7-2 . CASSLGPRDYEQYF
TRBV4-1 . CASSPREPEDTDTQYF
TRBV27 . CASSLGLMNTEAFF